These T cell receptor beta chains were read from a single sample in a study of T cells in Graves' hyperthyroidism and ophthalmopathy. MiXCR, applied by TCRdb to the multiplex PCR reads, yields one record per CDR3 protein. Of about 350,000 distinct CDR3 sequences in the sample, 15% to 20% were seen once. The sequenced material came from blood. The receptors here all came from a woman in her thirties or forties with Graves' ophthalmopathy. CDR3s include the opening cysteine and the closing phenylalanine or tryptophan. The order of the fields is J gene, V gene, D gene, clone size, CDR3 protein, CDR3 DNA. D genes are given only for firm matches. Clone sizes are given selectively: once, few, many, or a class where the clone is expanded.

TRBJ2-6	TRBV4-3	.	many	CASSQDEGPGANVLTF	TGCGCCAGCAGCCAAGATGAGGGCCCTGGGGCCAACGTCCTGACTTTC
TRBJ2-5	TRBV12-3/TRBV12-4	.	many	CASSSASGTLGGETQYF	TGTGCCAGCAGTTCCGCCTCCGGGACATTGGGGGGAGAGACCCAGTACTTC
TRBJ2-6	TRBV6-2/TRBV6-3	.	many	CASSYNPRGSGANVLTF	TGTGCCAGCAGTTACAACCCCAGGGGCTCTGGGGCCAACGTCCTGACTTTC
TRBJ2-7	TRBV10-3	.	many	CAISEGYEQYF	TGTGCCATCAGTGAGGGCTACGAGCAGTACTTC
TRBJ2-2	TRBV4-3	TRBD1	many	CASSQAVGGQGITGELFF	TGCGCCAGCAGCCAAGCGGTAGGGGGACAGGGGATCACCGGGGAGCTGTTTTTT
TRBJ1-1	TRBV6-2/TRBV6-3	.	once	CASRPLSSGVWTEAFF	TGTGCCAGCAGACCCCTCAGTTCAGGCGTTTGGACTGAAGCTTTCTTT
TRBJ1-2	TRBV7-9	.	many	CASSWASDNYGYTF	TGTGCCAGCAGCTGGGCCAGCGATAACTATGGCTACACCTTC
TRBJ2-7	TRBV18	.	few	CASSRRDGNYEQYF	TGTGCCAGCTCACGGAGGGACGGAAACTACGAGCAGTACTTC
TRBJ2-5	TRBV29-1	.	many	CSVDLVETQYF	TGCAGCGTTGACTTGGTGGAGACCCAGTACTTC
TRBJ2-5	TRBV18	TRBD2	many	CASSHTSGGGQETQYF	TGTGCCAGCTCACACACTAGCGGAGGGGGCCAAGAGACCCAGTACTTC
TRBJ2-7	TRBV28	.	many	CATQGRTTYEQYF	TGTGCCACCCAGGGACGGACAACCTACGAGCAGTACTTC
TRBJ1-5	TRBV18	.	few	CASSLGDSFNQPQHF	TGTGCCAGCTCACTGGGGGACTCATTCAATCAGCCCCAGCATTTT
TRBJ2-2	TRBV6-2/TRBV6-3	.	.	CASTKELRLDTGELFF	TGTGCCAGCACAAAGGAGTTGCGACTCGACACCGGGGAGCTGTTTTTT
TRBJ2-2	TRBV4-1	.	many	CASSPPRGDSFFANTGELFF	TGCGCCAGCAGCCCTCCCCGTGGCGACTCCTTTTTCGCGAACACCGGGGAGCTGTTTTTT
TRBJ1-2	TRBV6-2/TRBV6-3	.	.	CASSYYGADGYTF	TGTGCCAGCAGTTACTACGGCGCGGATGGCTACACCTTC
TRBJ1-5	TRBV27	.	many	CASSLSVNQPQHF	TGTGCCAGCAGTCTCAGTGTCAACCAGCCCCAGCATTTT
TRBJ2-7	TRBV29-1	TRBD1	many	CSVLPYPTGAEQYF	TGCAGCGTCCTCCCTTACCCGACAGGGGCCGAGCAGTACTTC
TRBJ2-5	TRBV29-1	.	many	CSVTLWLETQYF	TGCAGCGTTACGCTGTGGTTAGAGACCCAGTACTTC
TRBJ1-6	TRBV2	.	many	CASTGLGSYNSPLHF	TGTGCCAGCACGGGCCTGGGCTCCTATAATTCACCCCTCCACTTT
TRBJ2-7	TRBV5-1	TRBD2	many	CASSPMGPAGGLYEQYF	TGCGCCAGCAGCCCAATGGGGCCAGCGGGAGGACTATACGAGCAGTACTTC
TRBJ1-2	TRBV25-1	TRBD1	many	CASSLGGARYTF	TGTGCCAGCAGTTTAGGGGGCGCGCGCTACACCTTC
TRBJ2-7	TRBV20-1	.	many	CSGALQGGFYEQYF	TGCAGCGGAGCCCTGCAGGGGGGTTTTTACGAGCAGTACTTC
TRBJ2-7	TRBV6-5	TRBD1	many	CASSFWDRVNEQYF	TGTGCCAGCAGTTTCTGGGACAGGGTAAACGAGCAGTACTTC